A single sample gave rise to the 32 T cell receptor beta chains below, sequenced in a study of identical twins' blood T cells. TCRdb redid the calling of the 5' RACE reads with MiXCR, one entry per CDR3 protein. The sample has hundreds of thousands of distinct CDR3 sequences; roughly 27% are singletons. The sample comprised PBMCs. These receptors were obtained from a woman aged 18-49 years in good health.

This clonotype has just a few counts. This chain links TRBV10-3 with TRBJ1-6, with D maybe TRBD1 (6 bases). Germline values: CDR1 ENHRY, CDR2 SYGVKD. The CDR3 has 16 amino acids. Trimming shortened V by 10 bases and J by 9 bases, and 25 bases separated the two germline ends. The CDR3 loop reads CATRFGQSRGGSPLHF. CDR3 coding DNA: TGTGCCACCCGTTTCGGACAGTCCAGGGGTGGTTCACCCCTCCACTTT.

The rearrangement links TRBV20-1 to TRBJ2-3; TRBD2 matches 10 bases. The CDR3 runs 17 residues. Germline values: CDR1 DFQATT, CDR2 SNEGSKA (reference sequence). Germline trimming cut 1 base from V and 2 bases from J; bases unmatched to any gene: 9. Here the CDR3 DNA reads TGCAGTGCTAGAGGGGGAACTAGCGGGACGGTCACAGATACGCAGTATTTT. Its translation: CSARGGTSGTVTDTQYF.

This clonotype was counted many times. Its ends do not fully match the called genes, so a read error is possible. The chain combines TRBV5-1 with TRBJ2-5; D gene uncertain. The CDR3 covers 11 residues. CDR1 and CDR2 (germline): SGHRS, YFSETQ. CDR3 bases: TGTGCCAGCTCATCCCAAGAGACCCAGTACTTC. Its protein is CASSSQETQYF.

This clonotype was picked up a small number of times. The rearrangement links TRBV7-9 to TRBJ1-4; D possibly corresponds to TRBD1 (5 bases). The germline V gene has CDR1 SEHNR and CDR2 FQNEAQ (reference sequence). The CDR3 is 14 amino acids. Trimming shortened V by 4 bases and J by 5 bases, and 11 bases separated the two germline ends. This CDR3 is CASSSGTDNEKLFF. CDR3 nucleotide sequence: TGTGCCAGCAGCTCCGGGACGGACAATGAAAAACTGTTTTTT.

This clonotype was seen a few times. The CDR3 DNA reads as TGTGCCAGCAGTTTCGGGACATCCGGCGAGCAGTACTTC. Translating gives CASSFGTSGEQYF. The chain couples TRBV27 to TRBJ2-7, with D possibly being TRBD1 (6 bases). CDR1 and CDR2 (germline): MNHEY, SMNVEV (reference sequence). Trimming removed 3 bases at V and 6 bases at J, with 12 bases between. There are 13 residues in the CDR3.

About this clonotype itself: This may arise from a read error, as a much more abundant clone is one base away. The chain has TRBV3-1 and TRBJ2-7; a weak D match, TRBD1 (5 bases). This CDR3 is built from 12 residues. Germline CDR1 LGHDT, CDR2 YNNKEL (reference sequence). The CDR3 coding sequence is TGTGCCAGCAGCCAGGGGCCCTACGAGCAGCACTTC. Amino acid sequence: CASSQGPYEQHF.

This clonotype was picked up one time. The J gene is TRBJ2-3, the V gene TRBV27; D possibly corresponds to TRBD2 (5 bases). Germline CDR1 reads MNHEY; CDR2 reads SMNVEV (reference sequence). V gave up 3 bases and J gave up 5 bases, with 15 bases separating them. The CDR3 is 15 amino acids. CDR3 nucleotide sequence: TGTGCCAGCAGTTTGTCGCGGGTGGGGAGAGATACGCAGTATTTT. Residues: CASSLSRVGRDTQYF.

The chain combines TRBV19 with TRBJ2-3; TRBD2 might be the D (6 bases). Germline V gene lookup returns CDR1 LNHDA and CDR2 SQIVND (reference sequence). Between the trimmed V and J ends, which lost 5 bases and 0 bases, there was a span of 12 bases. This CDR3 region has 15 residues. CDR3 bases: TGTGCCAGTAGTCCCCGGCGGGGCAGCACAGATACGCAGTATTTT. Its protein is CASSPRRGSTDTQYF.

The rearrangement uses TRBV4-3 and TRBJ1-5; D remains ambiguous. CDR3 length: 13 amino acids. Trimming took 3 bases from V and 8 from J, leaving 11 bases between them. Germline CDR1 LGHNA, CDR2 YSLEER. CDR3 in DNA: TGCGCCAGCAGCCAGGCTACGTATGAGCCCCAGCATTTT. Its translation: CASSQATYEPQHF.

The sample holds many counts of this clonotype. V and J are TRBV2 and TRBJ2-1; TRBD2 matches at 9 bases. The CDR3 runs to 15 residues. The V gene's germline CDR1 is SNHLY and CDR2 FYNNEI. Unmatched junction bases numbered 2, after V lost 2 bases and J lost 3 bases. CDR3 residues: CASSEQRGDYNEQFF. As DNA, the CDR3 is TGTGCCAGCAGTGAACAGCGGGGGGACTACAATGAGCAGTTCTTC.

The V gene is TRBV5-4, the J gene TRBJ2-7; D is unclear. CDR3 length: 15 residues. From germline, CDR1 is SGHNT and CDR2 YYREEE (reference sequence). V was shortened by 1 base and J by 3 bases, with 14 bases between the two germline ends. The DNA of the CDR3 is TGTGCCAGCAGCTTGTGGGCCAGGAGTAACTACGAGCAGTACTTC. Translated: CASSLWARSNYEQYF. The entire variable domain, with the rest obtained from reference TRBV5-4 and TRBJ2-7, is as follows: ETGVTQSPTHLIKTRGQQVTLRCSSQSGHNTVSWYQQALGQGPQFIFQYYREEENGRGNFPPRFSGLQFPNYSSELNVNALELDDSALYLCASSLWARSNYEQYFGPGTRLTVT.

J is TRBJ2-2 and V is TRBV20-1; D not certain. V gave up 0 bases and J gave up 7 bases, with 9 bases separating them. CDR1 and CDR2 from the germline V gene are DFQATT and SNEGSKA (reference sequence). This CDR3 region has 13 residues. The DNA for the CDR3 is TGCAGTGCTAGAGATACAAGAGTCGGGGAGCTGTTTTTT. This translates into CSARDTRVGELFF.

In this sample, this clonotype turned up many times. V is TRBV2 and J is TRBJ1-1; D not certain. Trimming removed 2 bases at V and 6 bases at J, with 7 bases between. Per the germline V gene, CDR1 is SNHLY and CDR2 is FYNNEI. The CDR3 length is 12 residues. DNA for the CDR3: TGTGCCAGCAGTGAACAGGTCGCTGAAGCTTTCTTT. This gives the protein CASSEQVAEAFF.

The CDR3 sequence is CASSTGQVVPAFF. The CDR3 DNA is TGTGCCAGTAGTACGGGACAGGTCGTCCCAGCTTTCTTT. V and J are TRBV19 and TRBJ1-1; 8 nucleotides match TRBD1. The V segment lost 4 bases and the J segment 10 bases; nucleotides outside the gene matches: 8. This CDR3 is built from 13 residues. Germline CDR1 LNHDA, CDR2 SQIVND (reference sequence).

The V and J genes are TRBV13 and TRBJ1-1; no firm D call. The CDR3 runs 15 residues. V lost 0 bases to trimming and J lost 0 bases, with 8 bases between them. Germline CDR1 reads PRHDT; CDR2 reads FYEKMQ (reference sequence). Written as DNA, the CDR3 is TGTGCCAGCAGCTTAGGGGGTTACCTGAACACTGAAGCTTTCTTT. Protein product: CASSLGGYLNTEAFF.

The rearrangement links TRBV5-6 to TRBJ2-1; 7 bases map to TRBD1. This CDR3 has 15 residues. The J segment lost 7 bases and the V segment lost 2 bases, leaving 9 bases of the junction unmatched. Germline V gives CDR1 SGHDT, CDR2 YYEEEE. The DNA of the CDR3 is TGTGCCAGCAGCTTCGTGGGCAGGGGGTCGAATGAGCAGTTCTTC. It encodes CASSFVGRGSNEQFF.

The chain has TRBV7-2 and TRBJ1-2, with a possible D match to TRBD1 (5 bases). The CDR3 runs 16 residues. CDR1 SGHTA and CDR2 FQGNSA come from the germline V gene. V gave up 1 base and J gave up 5 bases, with 17 bases separating them. As DNA, the CDR3 is TGTGCCAGCAGCTTAGGTGGTGCAGGGCGAGAATATGGCTACACCTTC. Translating it yields CASSLGGAGREYGYTF.

The CDR3 DNA follows: TGCGCCAGCAGCCCACTTGAGGGCGGGGAAGAGACCGCTTTCTTT. Its translation is CASSPLEGGEETAFF. V and J are TRBV5-1 and TRBJ1-1; D is ambiguous. The CDR3 is 15 residues long. Trimming took off 4 bases at V and 11 bases at J, with 24 bases between the two ends. Germline CDR1 is SGHRS and CDR2 is YFSETQ.

Details on this clonotype: An end of the junction does not agree with germline; a read error may underlie this. This chain uses TRBV20-1 with TRBJ1-3, with D tentatively TRBD1 (6 bases). CDR1 is DFQATT and CDR2 is SNEGSKA in the germline V gene (reference sequence). The CDR3 is 15 amino acids. CDR3 sequence: CSAEDSEYSGNTTYF. CDR3 coding DNA: TGCAGTGCTGAGGACAGCGAATACTCTGGAAACACCACATATTTT.

This clonotype was found a few times. The chain recombines TRBV20-1 with TRBJ2-1, with unresolved D. V was pared by 6 bases and J by 4 bases, with 16 bases between. Germline V gives CDR1 DFQATT, CDR2 SNEGSKA (reference sequence). The CDR3 has 14 residues. CDR3 sequence reads: CSARIGRSYNEQFF. CDR3 DNA: TGCAGTGCCCGGATCGGACGGTCATACAATGAGCAGTTCTTC.

On this clonotype: The junction differs from germline at one of its ends, possibly a read error. The chain joins TRBV20-1 to TRBJ1-1, with TRBD1 as a possible D gene (6 bases). Germline loops: CDR1 DFQATT, CDR2 SNEGSKA (reference sequence). CDR3 length equals 13 residues. CDR3 loop: CSARGALNTEALF. The CDR3 DNA reads TGCAGTGCTAGGGGGGCCCTAAACACTGAAGCTCTCTTT.

This clonotype has a count of ten or more. This chain uses TRBV24-1 with TRBJ2-1, with D possibly being TRBD2 (5 bases). Per the germline V gene, CDR1 is KGHDR and CDR2 is SFDVKD. Trimming removed 3 bases at V and 0 bases at J, with 11 bases between. CDR3 length: 16 residues. CDR3 protein: CATSDVDSHSYNEQFF. The DNA of the CDR3 is TGTGCCACCAGTGATGTGGACTCCCACTCCTACAATGAGCAGTTCTTC.

This chain links TRBV7-8 with TRBJ1-1; D call uncertain. Germline V lookup: CDR1 SGHVS, CDR2 FQNEAQ. CDR3 length: 15 amino acids. The V end was cut by 5 bases, the J end by 2 bases, with 15 bases between. The CDR3 here is CASSPGGVINTEAFF. In DNA, the CDR3 is TGTGCCAGCAGCCCCGGCGGAGTTATCAACACTGAAGCTTTCTTT.

This clonotype was detected only a few times. The chain couples TRBV7-9 to TRBJ1-1, with 7 bases that match TRBD1. There are 14 residues in the CDR3. Germline lookup yields CDR1 SEHNR and CDR2 FQNEAQ (reference sequence). After removal of 8 bases from V and 2 bases from J, the junction contained 8 bases not matched to a gene. The CDR3 DNA reads TGTGCCAGCTTGCACGGGACAGTTAACACTGAAGCTTTCTTT. Translation: CASLHGTVNTEAFF.

The gene calls are TRBV6-2 or TRBV6-3 and TRBJ1-1; maybe TRBD1 (5 bases). Trimming shortened V by 6 bases and J by 1 base, and 12 bases separated the two germline ends. Germline V gives CDR1 MNHEY, CDR2 SVGEGT. The CDR3 length is 14 residues. The CDR3 sequence is CASRDPTANTEAFF. As DNA, the CDR3 is TGTGCCAGCAGGGATCCGACAGCGAACACTGAAGCTTTCTTT.

Only a few counts were recorded for this clonotype. The chain uses TRBV10-3 and TRBJ1-3; no firm D call. Per the germline V gene, CDR1 is ENHRY and CDR2 is SYGVKD. The CDR3 consists of 14 residues. Trimming took 4 bases from V and 1 from J, leaving 8 bases between them. The CDR3: CAISVSLSGNTIYF. The CDR3 DNA sequence: TGTGCCATCAGTGTAAGTCTTTCTGGAAACACCATATATTTT.

This clonotype was seen a single time. The rearrangement joins TRBV20-1 to TRBJ1-6; D is ambiguous. The V gene lost 3 bases and the J gene lost 6 bases, with 12 bases spanning the gap. The CDR3 runs to 14 residues. The germline V gene encodes CDR1 DFQATT and CDR2 SNEGSKA (reference sequence). Here the CDR3 DNA reads TGCAGTGCTAGTAATATCTTCGGTAATTCACCCCTCCACTTT. Amino acids: CSASNIFGNSPLHF.

This clonotype was found a few times. The chain employs TRBV29-1 and TRBJ2-3; D not certain. CDR1 is SQVTM, CDR2 ANQGSEA, per germline. Deletions cut 0 bases from V and 5 bases from J, with 6 bases between. The CDR3 is 12 amino acids. The CDR3 nucleotides read TGCAGCGTTGAAGATAACGGAGATACGCAGTATTTT. Translation gives CSVEDNGDTQYF.

This sequence joins TRBV27 and TRBJ2-1; 9 bases are a match to TRBD2. Looked up from germline, CDR1 is MNHEY and CDR2 is SMNVEV (reference sequence). The CDR3 extends over 14 amino acids. Trimming took 10 bases from V and 2 from J; bases not matched to a gene: 6. In nucleotides, the CDR3 is TGTGCCACCACCGGGACTAGCCCCTACAATGAGCAGTTCTTC. It yields the protein CATTGTSPYNEQFF.

This clonotype came up a few times. CDR3 region: CASSSIDRENYGYTF. In DNA, the CDR3 is TGTGCCAGCAGCTCCATCGACAGGGAAAACTATGGCTACACCTTC. The chain couples TRBV7-9 to TRBJ1-2, with 7 nucleotides matching TRBD1. The ends lost 4 bases at V and 2 bases at J; junction bases unmatched: 7. Germline values: CDR1 SEHNR, CDR2 FQNEAQ (reference sequence). This CDR3 comprises 15 residues. Full variable domain (outside the CDR3, taken from reference TRBV7-9 and TRBJ1-2): DTGVSQNPRHKITKRGQNVTFRCDPISEHNRLYWYRQTLGQGPEFLTYFQNEAQLEKSRLLSDRFSAERPKGSFSTLEIQRTEQGDSAMYLCASSSIDRENYGYTFGSGTRLTVV.

With regard to this clonotype: A read error may account for a junction end that differs from germline. The V and J genes are TRBV11-2 and TRBJ2-7; 8 bases are shared with TRBD1. Per germline, CDR1 SGHAT and CDR2 FQNNGV. The CDR3 is 15 amino acids. CDR3 sequence: CAGSLVADRAYEQYF. The DNA of the CDR3 is TGTGCCGGCAGCTTGGTTGCGGACAGGGCCTACGAGCAGTACTTC.

The rearrangement joins TRBV5-1 to TRBJ1-6, with D perhaps TRBD1 (5 bases). CDR1 and CDR2 (germline): SGHRS, YFSETQ. The length of the CDR3 is 14 residues. The germline V and J ends were trimmed by 5 bases and 10 bases, with 16 bases remaining between them. The CDR3: CASSLQGTGSPLHF. In DNA, the CDR3 is TGCGCCAGCAGTCTGCAGGGTACAGGATCACCCCTCCACTTT.